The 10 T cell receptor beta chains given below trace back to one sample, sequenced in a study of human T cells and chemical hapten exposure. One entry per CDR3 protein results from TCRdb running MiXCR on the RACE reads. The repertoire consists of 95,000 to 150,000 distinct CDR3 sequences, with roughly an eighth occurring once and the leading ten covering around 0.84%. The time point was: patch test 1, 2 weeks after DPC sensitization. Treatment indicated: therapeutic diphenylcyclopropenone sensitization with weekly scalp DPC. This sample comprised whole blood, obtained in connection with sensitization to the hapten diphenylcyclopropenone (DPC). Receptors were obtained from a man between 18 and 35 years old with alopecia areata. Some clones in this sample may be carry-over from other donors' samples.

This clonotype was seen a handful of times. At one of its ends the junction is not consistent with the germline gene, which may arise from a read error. The CDR3 nucleotides read TGTGCCTTCAGGGACGCCGGAGAAGCTTTCTTT. Translation: CAFRDAGEAFF. The rearrangement links TRBV10-3 to TRBJ1-1, with TRBD1 as a possible D gene (5 bases). Per the germline V gene, CDR1 is ENHRY and CDR2 is SYGVKD. The CDR3 has 11 amino acids.

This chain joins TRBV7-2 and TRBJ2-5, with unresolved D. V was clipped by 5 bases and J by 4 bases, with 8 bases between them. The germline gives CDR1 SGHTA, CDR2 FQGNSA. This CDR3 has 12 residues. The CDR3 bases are TGTGCCAGCAGCCCGGTACGAGAGACCCAGTACTTC. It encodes CASSPVRETQYF.

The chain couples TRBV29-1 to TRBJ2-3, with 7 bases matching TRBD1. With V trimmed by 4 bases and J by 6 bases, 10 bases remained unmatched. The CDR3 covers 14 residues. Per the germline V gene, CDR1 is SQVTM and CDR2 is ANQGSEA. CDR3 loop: CSVGLTGPIDTQYF. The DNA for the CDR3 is TGCAGCGTTGGTTTGACAGGGCCTATCGATACGCAGTATTTT.

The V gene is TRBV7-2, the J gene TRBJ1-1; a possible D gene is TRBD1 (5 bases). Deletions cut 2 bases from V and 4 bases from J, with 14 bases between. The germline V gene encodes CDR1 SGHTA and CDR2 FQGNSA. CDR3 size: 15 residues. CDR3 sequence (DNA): TGTGCCAGCAGCTTACGACAGCCTAGGGGCACTGAAGCTTTCTTT. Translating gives CASSLRQPRGTEAFF.

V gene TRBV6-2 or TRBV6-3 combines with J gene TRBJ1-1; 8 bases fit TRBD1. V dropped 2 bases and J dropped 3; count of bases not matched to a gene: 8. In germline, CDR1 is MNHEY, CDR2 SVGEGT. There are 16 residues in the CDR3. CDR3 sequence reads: CASSYPLDREYTEAFF. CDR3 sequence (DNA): TGTGCCAGCAGTTACCCCCTGGACAGGGAATACACTGAAGCTTTCTTT.

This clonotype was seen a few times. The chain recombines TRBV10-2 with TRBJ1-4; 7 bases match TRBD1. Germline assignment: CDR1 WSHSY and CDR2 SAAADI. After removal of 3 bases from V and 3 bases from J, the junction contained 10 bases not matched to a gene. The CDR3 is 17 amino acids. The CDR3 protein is CASSERGGAAANEKLFF. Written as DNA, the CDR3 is TGCGCCAGCAGTGAAAGAGGGGGCGCTGCGGCTAATGAAAAACTGTTTTTT.

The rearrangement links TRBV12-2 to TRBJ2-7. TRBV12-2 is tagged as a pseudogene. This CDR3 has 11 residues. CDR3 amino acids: CASLILYEQYV. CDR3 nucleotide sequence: TGTGCAAGTTTGATCCTCTACGAGCAGTACGTC.

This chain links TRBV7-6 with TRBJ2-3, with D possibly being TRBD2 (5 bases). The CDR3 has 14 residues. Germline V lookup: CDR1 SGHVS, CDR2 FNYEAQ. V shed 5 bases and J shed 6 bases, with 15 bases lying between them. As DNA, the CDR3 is TGTGCCAGCAGCCCCCGTCTCGGGGTCGATACGCAGTATTTT. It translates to CASSPRLGVDTQYF.

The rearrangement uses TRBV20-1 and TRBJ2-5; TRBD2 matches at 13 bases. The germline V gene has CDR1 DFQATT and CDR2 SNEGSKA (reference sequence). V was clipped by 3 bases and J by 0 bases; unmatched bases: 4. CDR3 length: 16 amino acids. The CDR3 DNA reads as TGCAGTGCTAGGAGACTAGCGGGGGGCAACCAAGAGACCCAGTACTTC. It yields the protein CSARRLAGGNQETQYF.

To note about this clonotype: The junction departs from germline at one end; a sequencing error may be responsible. CDR3 in amino acids: CVSSPRLDAYNEQFF. The CDR3 DNA is TGTGTCAGCAGCCCTAGACTGGATGCCTACAATGAGCAGTTCTTC. This chain uses TRBV11-2 with TRBJ2-1; the D is unclear. The CDR3 consists of 15 residues. Germline loops: CDR1 SGHAT, CDR2 FQNNGV.